This T cell receptor (beta chain) was profiled in a study of blood T cell repertoires in COVID-19. Background on the study: Samples taken during acute and convalescent COVID-19 were collected in the United States, Italy and Spain. From T cells, B-cell-depleted T cells, or PBMCs came the material, which was cDNA or gDNA.

In the original analysis: By means of reference gene primer amplification, nucleated cell counts were estimated. Clones were read by immunoSEQ multiplex PCR, and TCRdb kept only the in-frame ones, dropping some. From that table come the V and J calls and clone size; the DNA was used to work out D and trimming. This table holds around 200,000 clones, about 89% found once. The table lists this clone with a count of one. Sequenced sample: peripheral blood. The sequence was obtained from a man between 65 and 79 years old with acute or convalescent COVID-19.

CDR3 region: CASSIDLEDQPQHF. CDR3 DNA: TGTGCCAGTAGTATAGATCTAGAGGATCAGCCCCAGCATTTT. The genes are TRBV19 and TRBJ1-5; unclear D gene. Germline-derived CDR1 and CDR2 are LNHDA and SQIVND (reference sequence). There are 14 residues in the CDR3. Trimming took 0 bases from V and 5 from J, leaving 8 bases between them.